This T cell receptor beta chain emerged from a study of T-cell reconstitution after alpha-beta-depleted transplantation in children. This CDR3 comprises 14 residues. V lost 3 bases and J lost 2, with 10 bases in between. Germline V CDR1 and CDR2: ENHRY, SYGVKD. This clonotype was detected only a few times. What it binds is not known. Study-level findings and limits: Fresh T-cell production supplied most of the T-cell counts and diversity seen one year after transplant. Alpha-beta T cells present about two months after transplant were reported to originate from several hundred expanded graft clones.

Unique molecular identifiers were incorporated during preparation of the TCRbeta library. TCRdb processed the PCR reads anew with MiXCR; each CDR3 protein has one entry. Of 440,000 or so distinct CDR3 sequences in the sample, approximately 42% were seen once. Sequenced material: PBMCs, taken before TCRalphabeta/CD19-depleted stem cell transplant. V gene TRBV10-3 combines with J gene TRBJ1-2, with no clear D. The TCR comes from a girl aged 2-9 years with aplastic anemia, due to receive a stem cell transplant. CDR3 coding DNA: TGTGCCATCAGTGACTACGGCTCCAACTATGGCTACACCTTC. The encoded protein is CAISDYGSNYGYTF.